Shown below are 8 T cell receptor beta chains from a single sample sequenced in a study of T-cell reconstitution after alpha-beta-depleted transplantation in children. Molecular barcoding with unique molecular identifiers was used for the TCRbeta library. One entry per CDR3 protein results from TCRdb running MiXCR on the PCR reads. The sample yields more than 550,000 distinct CDR3 sequences, more than 9% seen once. The sample consisted of PBMCs from the stem cell graft donor, taken from the stem cell graft. These receptors came from a human donor who donated a stem cell graft to a child with acute myeloid leukemia.

This clonotype was detected only a few times. This sequence joins TRBV29-1 and TRBJ1-2; maybe TRBD1 (6 bases). V was clipped by 4 bases and J by 4 bases, with 13 bases between them. Germline lookup yields CDR1 SQVTM and CDR2 ANQGSEA. The CDR3 covers 13 residues. In DNA form, the CDR3 reads TGCAGCGTTGTCCAGGGGCCGGGCTATGGCTACACCTTC. This sequence encodes CSVVQGPGYGYTF.

The chain links TRBV4-2 to TRBJ1-5; unclear D gene. This CDR3 region has 15 residues. Germline CDR1 LGHNA, CDR2 YNFKEQ. V lost 1 base and J 2 bases, leaving 9 bases between the germline ends. The CDR3 spells CASSQARWGNQPQHF. CDR3 DNA: TGTGCCAGCAGCCAAGCACGGTGGGGCAATCAGCCCCAGCATTTT.

This clonotype was seen a handful of times. The chain joins TRBV29-1 to TRBJ1-1, with D hard to call. The germline gives CDR1 SQVTM, CDR2 ANQGSEA. This CDR3 region has 12 residues. Trimming left V 3 bases short and J 6 bases short, with 11 bases between. CDR3 in amino acids: CSVDPGRSEAFF. The CDR3 nucleotides read TGCAGCGTTGATCCGGGTAGGTCTGAAGCTTTCTTT.

This clonotype showed up just a few times. The chain carries TRBV20-1 and TRBJ2-1, with TRBD2 matching 11 bases. The V and J ends lost 5 bases and 7 bases, in that order; junction bases with no gene match: 10. Germline CDR1 and CDR2: DFQATT and SNEGSKA (reference sequence). The CDR3 totals 15 residues. The CDR3 sequence is CSAPLSGRAGNEQFF. In DNA form, the CDR3 reads TGCAGTGCTCCTCTTAGCGGGAGGGCCGGGAATGAGCAGTTCTTC.

This clonotype was observed a few times. This may come from a read error, since a much larger clone is one base off. The chain joins TRBV12-3 or TRBV12-4 to TRBJ2-7; a weak D match, TRBD1 (6 bases). There are 13 residues in the CDR3. V gave up 4 bases and J gave up 3 bases, with 10 bases separating them. The CDR3 is CASSYGTIYEQYF. The DNA for the CDR3 is TGTGCCAGCAGTTACGGGACAATCTACGAGCAGTACTTC.

At least ten counts were recorded for this clonotype. The V and J genes are TRBV20-1 and TRBJ2-1; 9 bases align to TRBD2. The CDR3 is 14 residues long. Germline V lookup: CDR1 DFQATT, CDR2 SNEGSKA (reference sequence). The V gene end was trimmed by 7 bases and the J gene end by 1 base; junction bases not matched to a gene: 5. DNA for the CDR3: TGCAGTGAGAGCGGGGGGATTTCCTACAATGAGCAGTTCTTC. This translates into CSESGGISYNEQFF.

In the case of this clonotype: A much larger clonotype is one base distant, so this may be a read error. CDR3 residues: CASSLRWGQQGNEQFF. CDR3 DNA: TGTGCCAGCAGCTTAAGGTGGGGCCAGCAGGGCAATGAGCAGTTCTTC. V gene TRBV7-2 combines with J gene TRBJ2-1, with D possibly being TRBD1 (5 bases). The CDR3 totals 16 residues. Germline lookup yields CDR1 SGHTA and CDR2 FQGNSA. V was trimmed by 2 bases and J by 6 bases, leaving 17 bases between them.

This clonotype was detected a few times. The rearrangement uses TRBV9 and TRBJ2-1; 7 bases map to TRBD1. V lost 0 bases to trimming and J lost 6 bases; unmatched junction nucleotides: 6. CDR3 size: 15 residues. CDR1 and CDR2 from the germline V gene are SGDLS and YYNGEE. The CDR3 reads CASSVVTGEGNEQFF. The CDR3 bases are TGTGCCAGCAGCGTAGTAACAGGGGAAGGCAATGAGCAGTTCTTC.